Listed below are T cell receptor beta chains from one sample, sequenced in a study of cytomegalovirus exposure and HLA in healthy donors. Using immunoSEQ multiplex PCR, the repertoire was profiled, and TCRdb retains in-frame clones only, with some absent. In the table there are 100,000 to 150,000 clones, roughly nine tenths of which are singletons. Sequenced input: PBMCs. The receptors stem from a woman aged 18-29 years in good health and CMV-seronegative. CDR3s include the opening cysteine and the closing phenylalanine or tryptophan. A D gene is named only where the DNA matches it firmly. Some rows mark clone size as missing; the rest say once, few, many or name a class of expanded clone.

j_call d_call clone_size v_call cdr3_aa cdr3_nt
TRBJ1-1 - - TRBV28 CASSSSSGQFMNTEAFF -
TRBJ1-2 TRBD1 - TRBV25-1 CASSDTGGVGGYTF TGTGCCAGCAGCGATACAGGGGGCGTAGGTGGCTACACCTTC
TRBJ2-7 TRBD1 - TRBV11-2 CASSPLKRDSSYEQYF TGTGCCAGCAGCCCCTTGAAACGGGACAGCTCCTACGAGCAGTACTTC
TRBJ2-1 TRBD1 - TRBV5-1 CASRGPGGKRNEQFF TGCGCCAGCAGAGGCCCAGGGGGCAAGCGCAATGAGCAGTTCTTC
TRBJ1-2 TRBD1 - TRBV6-5 CASRHRGNGYTF TGTGCCAGCAGACACAGGGGAAATGGCTACACCTTC
TRBJ2-1 TRBD2 - TRBV6-5 CASSLVPFGPSGQFF TGTGCCAGCAGTTTAGTACCCTTCGGCCCTAGCGGGCAGTTCTTC
TRBJ1-1 - - TRBV28 CASRIWANTEAFF TGTGCCAGCAGGATTTGGGCGAACACTGAAGCTTTCTTT
TRBJ1-4 TRBD1 - TRBV18 CASSPQEGQVNEKLFF TGTGCCAGCTCACCACAAGAAGGACAGGTGAATGAAAAACTGTTTTTT
TRBJ1-1 - - TRBV5-1 CASSLGAGVTEAFF TGCGCCAGCAGCTTGGGGGCAGGGGTTACTGAAGCTTTCTTT
TRBJ2-1 TRBD1 - TRBV4-3 CASSLHKGQGHEQFF TGCGCCAGCAGCCTACATAAGGGACAGGGCCATGAGCAGTTCTTC
TRBJ2-4 - - TRBV28 CASRVGEAKNIQYF TGTGCCAGTCGGGTTGGGGAGGCCAAAAACATTCAGTACTTC
TRBJ1-3 - - TRBV5-1 CASSFGTQLAGDTIYF TGCGCCAGCAGTTTCGGGACGCAGCTCGCGGGGGACACCATATATTTT
TRBJ1-4 TRBD1 - TRBV5-1 CASSLTGGVDNEKLFF TGCGCCAGCAGCTTAACAGGGGGGGTTGATAATGAAAAACTGTTTTTT
TRBJ2-1 - - TRBV27 CASSFGSSYGEQFF TGTGCCAGCAGTTTCGGTTCTTCGTACGGTGAGCAGTTCTTC
TRBJ2-7 TRBD2 - TRBV7-2 CASSPRAGDAYEQYF TGTGCCAGCAGCCCCAGGGCGGGAGACGCCTACGAGCAGTACTTC
TRBJ2-2 - - TRBV6-1 CASGTGSSWVFF TGTGCCAGCGGTACAGGATCTTCGTGGGTGTTTTTT
TRBJ2-5 - - TRBV6-1 CASSVGGKETQYF TGTGCCAGCAGTGTTGGCGGGAAAGAGACCCAGTACTTC
TRBJ1-2 - - TRBV30 CAWSSSGYTF TGTGCCTGGAGTTCTAGTGGCTACACCTTC
TRBJ1-1 - once TRBV18 CASSPRSTGNTEAFF TGTGCCAGCTCACCACGGTCGACGGGGAACACTGAAGCTTTCTTT
TRBJ1-2 TRBD1 - TRBV6-1 CASSEQGGYGYTF TGTGCCAGCAGTGAACAGGGGGGCTATGGCTACACCTTC
TRBJ2-7 TRBD1 - TRBV7-9 CASTPGGQVIYEQYF TGTGCCAGCACCCCCGGTGGACAGGTGATCTACGAGCAGTACTTC
TRBJ2-1 - - TRBV18 CASSEDNEQFF TGTGCCAGCTCCGAGGACAATGAGCAGTTCTTC
TRBJ1-5 - - TRBV7-8 CASSPRQLYSNQPQHF TGTGCCAGCAGCCCTAGACAGCTATATAGCAATCAGCCCCAGCATTTT
TRBJ1-1 - - TRBV27 CASSRATGNTEAFF TGTGCCAGCAGCCGAGCGACAGGGAACACTGAAGCTTTCTTT
TRBJ2-1 TRBD1 - TRBV28 CASSLFGQGANEQFF TGTGCCAGCAGTTTATTCGGACAGGGGGCGAATGAGCAGTTCTTC
TRBJ1-2 - - TRBV6-5 CASSYSFAAGKDGYTF TGTGCCAGCAGTTACTCGTTCGCGGCAGGGAAAGATGGCTACACCTTC
TRBJ2-1 TRBD1 - TRBV6-5 CASSYPTGGVDNEQFF TGTGCCAGCAGTTACCCTACAGGGGGCGTCGACAATGAGCAGTTCTTC
TRBJ2-7 TRBD1 - TRBV19 CASSMGDRSYGQYF TGTGCCAGTAGTATGGGGGACAGATCCTACGGGCAGTACTTC
TRBJ1-1 TRBD1 once TRBV7-9 CASSLGTGFTEAFF TGTGCCAGCAGCTTAGGGACAGGGTTCACTGAAGCTTTCTTT
TRBJ2-5 TRBD1 - TRBV2 CASSDGTAPQETQYF TGTGCCAGCAGTGATGGGACAGCACCTCAAGAGACCCAGTACTTC
TRBJ1-4 - once TRBV6-5 CASSYQDSGKLFF TGTGCCAGCAGTTATCAGGACAGTGGAAAACTGTTTTTT
TRBJ2-5 TRBD1 - TRBV14 CASSRQGTGVQETQYF TGTGCCAGCAGTCGACAGGGGACAGGGGTACAAGAGACCCAGTACTTC
TRBJ2-2 TRBD2 - TRBV28 CASSLLAGGSGELFF TGTGCCAGCAGCCTACTAGCGGGAGGATCCGGGGAGCTGTTTTTT
TRBJ1-1 - - TRBV2 CTSMAHQNTEAFF TGTACCAGCATGGCACATCAGAACACTGAAGCTTTCTTT
TRBJ2-7 - - TRBV5-6 CASRSGSYEQYF TGTGCCAGCAGATCCGGGAGCTACGAGCAGTACTTC
TRBJ2-3 - - TRBV11-2 CAVDTGTDTQYF TGTGCCGTCGATACGGGGACAGATACGCAGTATTTT
TRBJ2-2 TRBD2 - TRBV4-2 CASSQDREGGPGTGELFF TGTGCCAGCAGCCAAGATCGGGAGGGAGGGCCCGGCACCGGGGAGCTGTTTTTT
TRBJ2-7 TRBD1 few TRBV4-3 CASMDRRYEQYF TGCGCCAGCATGGACAGGCGCTACGAGCAGTACTTC
TRBJ2-1 - - TRBV6-5 CASRLAVNSYNEQFF TGTGCCAGCAGATTAGCGGTTAACTCCTACAATGAGCAGTTCTTC
TRBJ1-1 TRBD1 - TRBV4-1 CASAENRGLDTEAFF TGCGCCAGTGCGGAAAACAGGGGGTTGGACACTGAAGCTTTCTTT
TRBJ1-5 TRBD1 - TRBV2 CASSWDSYSNQPQHF TGTGCCAGCAGCTGGGACAGCTATAGCAATCAGCCCCAGCATTTT
TRBJ1-5 TRBD1 few TRBV4-1 CASSHDPGQGYQPQHF TGCGCCAGCAGCCACGATCCGGGACAGGGTTATCAGCCCCAGCATTTT
TRBJ1-4 TRBD1 - TRBV28 CASSRGQGNEKLFF TGTGCCAGCAGCCGAGGACAGGGTAATGAAAAACTGTTTTTT
TRBJ2-1 - - TRBV27 CASSYRQPSYNEQFF TGTGCCAGCAGTTACAGACAGCCCTCCTACAATGAGCAGTTCTTC
TRBJ2-3 TRBD1 - TRBV29-1 CSTPDRAGADTQYF TGCAGCACCCCGGACAGGGCTGGGGCAGATACGCAGTATTTT
TRBJ1-1 TRBD1 - TRBV13 CASSGQGEGNTEAFF TGTGCCAGCAGCGGACAGGGGGAGGGTAACACTGAAGCTTTCTTT
TRBJ2-4 - - TRBV4-1 CASRHPVDSNLAKNIQYF TGCGCCAGCAGGCATCCGGTCGACTCCAACTTAGCCAAAAACATTCAGTACTTC
TRBJ1-6 - - TRBV2 CASSAGMRSPLHF TGTGCCAGCAGTGCGGGGATGAGATCACCCCTCCACTTT
TRBJ2-7 TRBD1 once TRBV5-1 CASSSGDRAYEQYF TGCGCCAGCAGCTCGGGCGACAGGGCCTACGAGCAGTACTTC
TRBJ2-5 - - TRBV15 CATSSSRGKETQYF TGTGCCACCAGCAGTAGCCGGGGAAAAGAGACCCAGTACTTC
TRBJ1-1 - - TRBV9 CASSVVSRAEAFF TGTGCCAGCAGCGTAGTATCTCGGGCTGAAGCTTTCTTT
TRBJ2-2 TRBD1 once TRBV5-6 CASSPDRGRISGELFF TGTGCCAGCAGCCCCGACAGGGGTAGGATCTCCGGGGAGCTGTTTTTT
TRBJ2-7 - - TRBV6-5 CASSYGGGGPYEQYF TGTGCCAGCAGTTACGGTGGAGGGGGCCCGTACGAGCAGTACTTC
TRBJ1-1 - - TRBV15 CATSRVGAGEAFF TGTGCCACCAGCAGAGTAGGGGCTGGTGAAGCTTTCTTT
TRBJ2-2 TRBD2 once TRBV18 CASSPREANTGELFF TGTGCCAGCTCACCGCGGGAGGCGAACACCGGGGAGCTGTTTTTT